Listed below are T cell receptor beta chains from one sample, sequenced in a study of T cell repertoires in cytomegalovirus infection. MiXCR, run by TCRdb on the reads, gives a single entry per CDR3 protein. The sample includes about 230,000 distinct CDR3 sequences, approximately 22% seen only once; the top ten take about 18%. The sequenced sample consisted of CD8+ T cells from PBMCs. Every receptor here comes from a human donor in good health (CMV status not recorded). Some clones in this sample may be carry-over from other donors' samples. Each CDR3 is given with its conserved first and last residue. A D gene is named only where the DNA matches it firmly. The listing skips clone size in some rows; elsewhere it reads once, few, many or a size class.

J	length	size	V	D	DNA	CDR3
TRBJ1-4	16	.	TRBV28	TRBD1	TGTGCCAGCAGCCAAACTGGGACAGATAGTAATGAAAAACTGTTTTTT	CASSQTGTDSNEKLFF
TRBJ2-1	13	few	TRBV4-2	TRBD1	TGTGCCAGCAGCCAAGGCACAGGGGTCGAGCAGTTCTTC	CASSQGTGVEQFF
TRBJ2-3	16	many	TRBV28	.	TGTGCCAGCTCAGCCCTTTCTAACAGGGAAACAGATACGCAGTATTTT	CASSALSNRETDTQYF
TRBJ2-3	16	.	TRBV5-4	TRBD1	TGTGCCAGCAGCTTCCAGGGGGCATTGAATTCAGATACGCAGTATTTT	CASSFQGALNSDTQYF
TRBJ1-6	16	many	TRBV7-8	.	TGTGCCAGCAGCTTAGGTTTCCCAGGGGAGAAATCACCCCTCCACTTT	CASSLGFPGEKSPLHF
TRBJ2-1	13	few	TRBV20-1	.	TGCAGTGCTAGCGGGGGGCTGAACAATGAGCAGTTCTTC	CSASGGLNNEQFF
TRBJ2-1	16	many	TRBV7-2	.	TGTGCCAGCAGCTTAGGGCGGCGGGCATCTCTCCATGAGCAGTTCTTC	CASSLGRRASLHEQFF
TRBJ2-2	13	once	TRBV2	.	TGTGCCAGCAGTGGCGGAATCACCGGGGAGCTGTTTTTT	CASSGGITGELFF
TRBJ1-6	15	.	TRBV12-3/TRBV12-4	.	TGTGCCAGCAGTTTGGATCCAGTCTTTAATTCACCCCTCCACTTT	CASSLDPVFNSPLHF
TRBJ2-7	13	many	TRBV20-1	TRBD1	TGCAGTGCTAGACCCAGGACAGGGCCCGAGCAGTACTTC	CSARPRTGPEQYF
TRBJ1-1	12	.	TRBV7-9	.	TGTGCCAGCAGCGACATGAACACTGAAGCTTTCTTT	CASSDMNTEAFF
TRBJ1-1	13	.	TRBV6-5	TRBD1	TGTGCCAGCAGGAACCCATCCTCAGGGGGGGCTTTCTTT	CASRNPSSGGAFF
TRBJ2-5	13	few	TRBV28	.	TGTGCCAGCAGTTGGCCAGGCGACGGGACCCAGTACTTC	CASSWPGDGTQYF
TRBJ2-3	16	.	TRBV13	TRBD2	TGTGCCAGCAGCTCTCCGGTTAGCGGGAACACAGATACGCAGTATTTT	CASSSPVSGNTDTQYF
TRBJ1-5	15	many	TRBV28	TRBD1	TGTGCCAGCAGTCACGACAGGGCCCCTCATCAGCCCCAGCATTTT	CASSHDRAPHQPQHF
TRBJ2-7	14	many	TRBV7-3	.	TGTGCCAGCAGCTTAACAGGGGCGATCTACGAGCAGTACTTC	CASSLTGAIYEQYF
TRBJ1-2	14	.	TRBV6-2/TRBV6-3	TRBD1	TGTGCCAGCAGTTACTCCGGACAGGTCTATGGCTACACCTTC	CASSYSGQVYGYTF
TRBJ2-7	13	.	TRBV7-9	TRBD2	TGTGCCAGCAGCTCGGGGGGTTGGGACGAGCAGTACTTC	CASSSGGWDEQYF